The rows below give T cell receptor beta chains drawn from one sample of a study of blood T cell repertoires in COVID-19. Clones were sequenced by immunoSEQ multiplex PCR, and TCRdb holds only the in-frame ones, with some missing. This table holds roughly 120,000 clones, 85% to 90% found once. The sequenced sample was peripheral blood. The source of these receptors is an elderly man with acute or convalescent COVID-19. The CDR3 runs from the conserved cysteine through the conserved F or W. A D gene is named only where the DNA matches it firmly. Clone size is given for some rows only: seen once, a few or many times, or a class if the clone is expanded.

TRBV5-4,NA,NA,TRBJ2-2,TGTGCCAGCAGCTCAACAGGGACAATGAACACCGGGGAGCTGTTTTTT,CASSSTGTMNTGELFF
TRBV2,many,NA,TRBJ1-1,TGTGCCAGCATTGAAGACACAACCGCCACTGAAGCTTTCTTT,CASIEDTTATEAFF
TRBV27,NA,TRBD2,TRBJ2-1,TGTGCCAGCAGGAGTCCGCCCGGGACTAGCGGGACGGATGAGCAGTTCTTC,CASRSPPGTSGTDEQFF
TRBV28,NA,NA,TRBJ1-1,TGTGCCAGCAGTTTATTTCAGGGATGGGGCACTGAAGCTTTCTTT,CASSLFQGWGTEAFF
TRBV2,NA,TRBD1,TRBJ2-7,TGTGCCAGCAGTGCATGGACAGGGGGTAATAGCGAGCAGTACTTC,CASSAWTGGNSEQYF
TRBV6-4,NA,TRBD1,TRBJ1-6,TGTGCCAGCAGTGACACAGACAGGGGGCTATCACCCCTCCACTTT,CASSDTDRGLSPLHF
TRBV21-1,NA,NA,TRBJ1-1,TGTGCCAGCAGCAAAGCGTGTTCGCTCGTACAGATGAACACTGAAGCTTTCTTT,CASSKACSLVQMNTEAFF
TRBV29-1,once,TRBD1,TRBJ1-5,TGCAGCGTAAAAGGCGGGACAGGAGGTCAGCCCCAGCATTTT,CSVKGGTGGQPQHF
TRBV7-2,NA,NA,TRBJ1-1,TGTGCCAGCAGCTTAGCTCGGACAATCAACACTGAAGCTTTCTTT,CASSLARTINTEAFF
TRBV5-4,NA,TRBD1,TRBJ2-7,TGTGCCAGCAGCTATCCGGGACAGGGGTTTCCCTACGAGCAGTACTTC,CASSYPGQGFPYEQYF
TRBV19,once,TRBD1,TRBJ2-5,TGTGCCAGTACCGGGGCCCCGGGACAGGGGGCTTGGGAGACCCAGTACTTC,CASTGAPGQGAWETQYF
TRBV19,NA,TRBD1,TRBJ1-5,TGTGCCAGTAGTCCCCCGACAGGGGGGTACAATCAGCCCCAGCATTTT,CASSPPTGGYNQPQHF
TRBV5-1,NA,TRBD1,TRBJ2-7,TGCGCCAGCAGCTCCGTGGACAGGGCCTACGAGCAGTACTTC,CASSSVDRAYEQYF
TRBV7-2,NA,NA,TRBJ1-3,TGTGCCAGCTGCTTACTCCAGGGGACCGGAAACACCATATATTTT,CASCLLQGTGNTIYF